This T cell receptor beta chain appears in the sequencing data of a study of control samples from healthy donors and cancer patients. Measured with immunoSEQ multiplex PCR; TCRdb has only the in-frame clones, and not every one. The repertoire includes over 100,000 clones, about 87% of them detected once, and roughly 3.2% sits in the top ten. CDR3 length: 16 amino acids. From germline, CDR1 is GTSNPN and CDR2 SVGIG (reference sequence). V was cut by 2 bases and J by 8 bases, with 24 bases left in between. The V gene is TRBV30, the J gene TRBJ1-2; D gene unclear. Sample: blood. This TCR derives from a man aged 35-49 years in good health. The CDR3 protein is CAWSSTRTLFSGGYTF. The DNA of the CDR3 is TGTGCCTGGAGTTCGACGAGGACCCTGTTTTCTGGGGGCTACACCTTC.